This TCR beta chain was captured in a study of shared clonotypes between healthy human individuals. This clone was found once. Profiled with immunoSEQ multiplex PCR; TCRdb holds only in-frame clones, not every one. This sample has some 1,900,000 clones; just under 95% occur once, and the top ten carry 1% to 1.5%. Germline CDR1 reads MNHNY; CDR2 reads SVGAGI (reference sequence). The CDR3 is 14 residues long. V dropped 5 bases and J dropped 5; count of bases not matched to a gene: 8. Naive CD8 cells lacked CD45RO and underwent positive selection for CCR7, leaving out terminally differentiated effector memory CD45RA+ cells.

The specimen sequenced was naive CD8+ T cells sorted from blood. The sequence derives from a man between 18 and 29 years old in good health. This rearrangement joins TRBV6-6 to TRBJ2-5; the match to TRBD1 covers 7 bases. The CDR3 sequence: CASSGGQSYETQYF. DNA for the CDR3: TGTGCCAGCAGTGGGGGACAGTCCTACGAGACCCAGTACTTC.